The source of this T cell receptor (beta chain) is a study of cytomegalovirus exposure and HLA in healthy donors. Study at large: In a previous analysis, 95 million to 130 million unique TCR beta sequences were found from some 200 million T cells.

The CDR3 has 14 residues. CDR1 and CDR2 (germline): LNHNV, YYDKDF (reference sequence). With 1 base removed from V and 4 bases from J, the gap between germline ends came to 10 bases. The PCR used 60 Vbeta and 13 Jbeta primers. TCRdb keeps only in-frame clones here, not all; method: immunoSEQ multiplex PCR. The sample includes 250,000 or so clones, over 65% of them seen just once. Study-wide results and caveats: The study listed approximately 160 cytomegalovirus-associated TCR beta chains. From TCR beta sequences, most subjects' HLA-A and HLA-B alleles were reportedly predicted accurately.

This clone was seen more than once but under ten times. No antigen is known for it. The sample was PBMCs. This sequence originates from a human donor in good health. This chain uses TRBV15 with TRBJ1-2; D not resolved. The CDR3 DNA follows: TGTGCCACCAGCAGAGCAGGAGGGCCCTATGGCTACACCTTC. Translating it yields CATSRAGGPYGYTF.